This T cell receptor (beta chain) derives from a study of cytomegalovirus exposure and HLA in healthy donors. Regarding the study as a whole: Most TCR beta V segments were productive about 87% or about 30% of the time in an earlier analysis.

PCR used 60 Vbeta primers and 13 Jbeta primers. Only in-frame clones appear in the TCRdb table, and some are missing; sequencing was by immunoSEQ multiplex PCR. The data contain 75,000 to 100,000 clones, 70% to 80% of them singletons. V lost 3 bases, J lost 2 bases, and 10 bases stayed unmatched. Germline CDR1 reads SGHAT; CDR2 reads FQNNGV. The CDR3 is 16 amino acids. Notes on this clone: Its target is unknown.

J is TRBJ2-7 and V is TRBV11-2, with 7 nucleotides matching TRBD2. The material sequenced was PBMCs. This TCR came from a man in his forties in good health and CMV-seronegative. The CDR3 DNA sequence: TGTGCCAGCAGCTTCCCACTAGCGAAAATAGCCTACGAGCAGTACTTC. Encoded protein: CASSFPLAKIAYEQYF.